This TCR beta chain was documented in a study of cytomegalovirus exposure and HLA in healthy donors. PCR was performed using 60 Vbeta and 13 Jbeta primers. Sequencing used immunoSEQ multiplex PCR; TCRdb keeps in-frame clones, though not all of them. The sample lists roughly 140,000 clones, around four fifths occurring once. CDR1 and CDR2 (germline): SGHTA, FQGNSA. V was pared by 2 bases and J by 5 bases, with 4 bases of the junction left unmatched. CDR3 length: 15 residues. Regarding this clone: Its antigen remains unknown.

Notes on the study in general: Upon later analysis, TCR association rates were observed to vary by HLA locus, being highest for DRB1 and lowest for HLA-C.

It was healthy bone marrow donors who served as donors. The V and J genes are TRBV7-2 and TRBJ2-2, with 8 bases identical to TRBD2. Sequencing was carried out using PBMCs. The sequence was collected from a boy aged 2-15 years in good health and CMV-seronegative. For the CDR3, the DNA is TGTGCCAGCAGCTTATCCGGGGGGGAAACCGGGGAGCTGTTTTTT. Its translation: CASSLSGGETGELFF.